This TCR beta chain was sequenced for a study of monozygotic twins with inflammatory bowel disease. A 6-nucleotide sample barcode was carried by the UMIs, which template switching added. TCRdb re-called the 5' RACE reads and catalogs CDR3 proteins one per entry, DNA excluded. The listing records 150,000 to 200,000 distinct CDR3 sequences. The CDR3 extends over 13 amino acids. CDR1 is SGDLS, CDR2 YYNGEE, per germline. Sequencing was performed on blood. The sequence came from a human donor with ulcerative colitis or Crohn's disease, or a healthy co-twin of an affected twin (not recorded which). This sequence joins TRBV9 and TRBJ1-2; TCRdb lists TRBD1, though no DNA is available to test this call. The CDR3 region is CAPTRDRGIRYTF.